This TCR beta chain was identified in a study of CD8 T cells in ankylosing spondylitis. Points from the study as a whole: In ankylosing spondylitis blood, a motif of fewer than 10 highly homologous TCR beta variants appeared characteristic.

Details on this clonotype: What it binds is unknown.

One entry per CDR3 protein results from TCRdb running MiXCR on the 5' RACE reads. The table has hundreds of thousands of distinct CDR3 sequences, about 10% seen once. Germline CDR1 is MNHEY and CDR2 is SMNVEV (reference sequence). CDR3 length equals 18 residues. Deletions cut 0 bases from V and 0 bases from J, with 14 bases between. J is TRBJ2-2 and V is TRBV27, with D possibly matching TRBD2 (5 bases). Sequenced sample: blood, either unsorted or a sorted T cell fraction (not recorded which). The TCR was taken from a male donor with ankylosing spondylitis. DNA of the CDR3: TGTGCCAGCAGTTTATCCAGGACTGTTATCGCGAACACCGGGGAGCTGTTTTTT. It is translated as CASSLSRTVIANTGELFF.